These 9 T cell receptor beta chains came from one sample sequenced in a study of T cells after yellow fever vaccination. TCRdb re-derived calls from the 5' RACE reads in MiXCR, one entry per CDR3 protein. This sample has a few hundred thousand distinct CDR3 sequences, with over 15% found just once. The sample consisted of PBMCs, taken 15 days after the yellow fever booster vaccination. All receptors derive from a man under 40 who received the YFV17D yellow fever vaccine.

This clonotype was counted between two and nine times. The J gene is TRBJ2-1, the V gene TRBV18; 10 bases are shared with TRBD1. The CDR3 covers 14 residues. Trimming took 10 bases from V and 10 from J; bases not matched to a gene: 13. Germline-derived CDR1 and CDR2 are KGHSH and LQKENI. The CDR3 DNA follows: TGTGCCACCCTCCTCCGGACAGGGGGAGGCGAGCAGTTCTTC. This translates into CATLLRTGGGEQFF.

The gene calls are TRBV25-1 and TRBJ2-1, with D tentatively TRBD1 (8 bases). V shed 7 bases and J shed 10 bases, with 23 bases lying between them. Germline loops: CDR1 MGHDK, CDR2 SYGVNS. The CDR3 is 15 amino acids. Here the CDR3 reads CASMGPTGEGVEQFF. The CDR3 DNA reads TGTGCCAGCATGGGGCCGACAGGGGAGGGGGTCGAGCAGTTCTTC.

This clonotype occurred a few times. The rearrangement joins TRBV14 to TRBJ2-1, with 7 positions matching TRBD2. V lost 4 bases, J lost 4 bases, and 4 bases stayed unmatched. This CDR3 contains 14 residues. Germline V lookup: CDR1 SGHDN, CDR2 FVKESK. The CDR3 bases are TGTGCCAGCAGCCCGGCCGGGGGGTACAATGAGCAGTTCTTC. Translating gives CASSPAGGYNEQFF.

The chain employs TRBV9 and TRBJ2-1, with 10 bases lining up with TRBD2. The V gene end was trimmed by 2 bases and the J gene end by 8 bases; junction bases not matched to a gene: 4. Germline-derived CDR1 and CDR2 are SGDLS and YYNGEE. The CDR3 runs to 14 residues. The CDR3 nucleotides read TGTGCCAGCAGCGTCCACAGCGGGAGGGATGAGCAGTTCTTC. It translates to CASSVHSGRDEQFF.

This clonotype was seen more than once but under ten times. The chain is built from TRBV6-2 or TRBV6-3 and TRBJ2-1; D is unresolved. This CDR3 has 15 amino acids. Deletions cut 0 bases from V and 9 bases from J, with 15 bases between. The germline V gene encodes CDR1 MNHEY and CDR2 SVGEGT. This CDR3 is CASSYSLAASAEQFF. CDR3 sequence (DNA): TGTGCCAGCAGTTACTCCCTCGCCGCCTCCGCTGAGCAGTTCTTC.

This clonotype appeared a few times. The V call is TRBV7-2, the J call TRBJ2-1; D is unclear. This CDR3 spans 16 amino acids. Trimming removed 0 bases from V and 9 bases from J, with 18 bases in between. Germline V gene data show CDR1 as SGHTA and CDR2 as FQGNSA. The CDR3 nucleotides are TGTGCCAGCAGCTTAGCCCCCGTGGGTGGGGTCAGTGAGCAGTTCTTC. It specifies CASSLAPVGGVSEQFF. The full variable domain, completed using reference TRBV7-2 and TRBJ2-1, is GAGVSQSPSNKVTEKGKDVELRCDPISGHTALYWYRQSLGQGLEFLIYFQGNSAPDKSGLPSDRFSAERTGGSVSTLTIQRTQQEDSAVYLCASSLAPVGGVSEQFFGPGTRLTVL.

This chain connects TRBV12-3 or TRBV12-4 to TRBJ1-4; tentative D call: TRBD1 (5 bases). The CDR3 has 14 amino acids. The V end lost 3 bases, the J end lost 4 bases, and 9 bases lay between the germline ends. The CDR3 here is CASSFAGNNEKLFF. CDR3 nucleotides: TGTGCCAGCAGTTTTGCAGGGAATAATGAAAAACTGTTTTTT.

This clonotype was seen only a few times. The chain couples TRBV7-9 to TRBJ2-3, with 10 bases fitting TRBD1. The V gene end was trimmed by 8 bases and the J gene end by 4 bases; junction bases not matched to a gene: 12. The CDR3 loop spans 16 amino acids. Germline CDR1 is SEHNR and CDR2 is FQNEAQ (reference sequence). CDR3 in amino acids: CASGDRGSVKADTQYF. CDR3 sequence (DNA): TGTGCCAGCGGGGACAGGGGCTCAGTGAAGGCAGATACGCAGTATTTT. The entire variable domain, with the rest obtained from reference TRBV7-9 and TRBJ2-3, is as follows: DTGVSQNPRHKITKRGQNVTFRCDPISEHNRLYWYRQTLGQGPEFLTYFQNEAQLEKSRLLSDRFSAERPKGSFSTLEIQRTEQGDSAMYLCASGDRGSVKADTQYFGPGTRLTVL.

V gene TRBV5-1 combines with J gene TRBJ2-2, with 7 nucleotides matching TRBD2. This CDR3 has 15 residues. The V gene end was trimmed by 0 bases and the J gene end by 3 bases; junction bases not matched to a gene: 2. In germline, CDR1 is SGHRS, CDR2 YFSETQ. The DNA of the CDR3 is TGCGCCAGCAGCTTGGACGGGAGGTACACCGGGGAGCTGTTTTTT. Protein: CASSLDGRYTGELFF.